This T cell receptor beta chain was identified in a study of cytomegalovirus exposure and HLA in healthy donors. Notes on the study in general: In all likelihood, a cluster of highly shared sequence variants was a sequencing artifact.

Healthy bone marrow donors made up the donor group. PCR employed 60 Vbeta and 13 Jbeta primers. Produced via immunoSEQ multiplex PCR; TCRdb's table is partial and in-frame only. The table includes about 130,000 clones, 70% to 80% detected once. On this clone: Its cognate antigen is unknown.

Trimming shortened V by 2 bases and J by 4 bases, and 11 bases separated the two germline ends. Germline V gives CDR1 WSHSY, CDR2 SAAADI. There are 14 residues in the CDR3. The rearrangement uses TRBV10-2 and TRBJ1-2, with D maybe TRBD1 (5 bases). This receptor was identified in a man aged 25 to 40 in good health and CMV-seronegative. The sequenced sample consisted of PBMCs. The CDR3 protein is CASSEIQGFYGYTF. DNA of the CDR3: TGCGCCAGCAGTGAGATCCAGGGTTTCTATGGCTACACCTTC.